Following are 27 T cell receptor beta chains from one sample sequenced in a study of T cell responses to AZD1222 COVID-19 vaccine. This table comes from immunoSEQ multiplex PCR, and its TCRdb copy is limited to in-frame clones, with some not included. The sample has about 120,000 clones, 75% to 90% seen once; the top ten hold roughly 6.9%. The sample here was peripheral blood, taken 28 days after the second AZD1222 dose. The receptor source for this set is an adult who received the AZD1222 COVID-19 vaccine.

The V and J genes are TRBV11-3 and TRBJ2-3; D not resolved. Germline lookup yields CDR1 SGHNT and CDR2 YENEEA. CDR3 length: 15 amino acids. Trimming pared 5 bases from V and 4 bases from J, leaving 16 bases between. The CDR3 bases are TGTGCCAGCAGCGCCCTCCCCACGGTGGCAGATACGCAGTATTTT. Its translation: CASSALPTVADTQYF.

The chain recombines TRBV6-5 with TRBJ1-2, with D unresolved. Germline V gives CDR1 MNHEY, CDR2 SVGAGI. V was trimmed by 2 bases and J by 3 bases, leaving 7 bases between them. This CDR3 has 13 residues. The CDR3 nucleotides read TGTGCCAGCAGTTACAATACCGACTATGGCTACACCTTC. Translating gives CASSYNTDYGYTF.

The CDR3 DNA follows: TGTGCCAGCAGACCCACAGGTAACACTGAAGCTTTCTTT. Encoded protein: CASRPTGNTEAFF. This chain links TRBV12-3 or TRBV12-4 with TRBJ1-1, with a weak D call TRBD1 (5 bases). V was cut by 6 bases and J by 2 bases, with 10 bases left in between. The length of the CDR3 is 13 residues.

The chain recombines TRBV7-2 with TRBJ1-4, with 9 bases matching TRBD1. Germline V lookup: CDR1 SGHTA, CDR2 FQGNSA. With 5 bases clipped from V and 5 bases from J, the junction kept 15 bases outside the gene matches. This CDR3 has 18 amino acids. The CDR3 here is CASSATGGADPRNEKLFF. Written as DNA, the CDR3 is TGTGCCAGCAGCGCAACAGGGGGCGCAGACCCTCGAAATGAAAAACTGTTTTTT. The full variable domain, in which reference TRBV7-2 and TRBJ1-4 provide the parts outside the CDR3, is GAGVSQSPSNKVTEKGKDVELRCDPISGHTALYWYRQSLGQGLEFLIYFQGNSAPDKSGLPSDRFSAERTGGSVSTLTIQRTQQEDSAVYLCASSATGGADPRNEKLFFGSGTQLSVL.

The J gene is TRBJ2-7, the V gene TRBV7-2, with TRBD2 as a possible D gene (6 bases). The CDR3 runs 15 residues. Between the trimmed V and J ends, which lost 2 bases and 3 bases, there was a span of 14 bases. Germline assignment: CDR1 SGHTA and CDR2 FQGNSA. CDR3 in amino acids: CASSLNSGGYYEQYF. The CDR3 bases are TGTGCCAGCAGCTTAAATAGCGGAGGGTACTACGAGCAGTACTTC.

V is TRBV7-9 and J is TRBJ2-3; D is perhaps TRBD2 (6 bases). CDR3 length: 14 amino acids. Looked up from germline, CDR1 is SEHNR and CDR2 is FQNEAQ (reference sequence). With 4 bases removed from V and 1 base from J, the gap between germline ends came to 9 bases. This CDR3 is CASSSGTGTDTQYF. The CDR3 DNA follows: TGTGCCAGCAGCTCGGGGACTGGCACAGATACGCAGTATTTT.

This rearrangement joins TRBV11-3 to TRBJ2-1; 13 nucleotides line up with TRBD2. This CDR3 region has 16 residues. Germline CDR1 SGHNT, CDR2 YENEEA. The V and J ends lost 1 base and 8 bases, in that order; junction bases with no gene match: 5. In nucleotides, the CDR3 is TGTGCCAGCAGCTTAGGCGGGACTAGCGGGGTCCATGAGCAGTTCTTC. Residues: CASSLGGTSGVHEQFF.

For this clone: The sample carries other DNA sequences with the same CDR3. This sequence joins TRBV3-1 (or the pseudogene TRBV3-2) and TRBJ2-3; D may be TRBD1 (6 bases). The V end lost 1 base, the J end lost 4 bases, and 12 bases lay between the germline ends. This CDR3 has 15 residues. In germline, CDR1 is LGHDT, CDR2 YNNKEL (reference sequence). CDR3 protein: CASSQVGGGADTQYF. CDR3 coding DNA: TGTGCCAGCAGCCAAGTCGGTGGGGGCGCAGATACGCAGTATTTT.

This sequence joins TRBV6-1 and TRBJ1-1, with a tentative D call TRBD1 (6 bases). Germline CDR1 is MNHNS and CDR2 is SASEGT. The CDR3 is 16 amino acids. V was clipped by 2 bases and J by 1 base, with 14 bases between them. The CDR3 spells CASSERGDQGNTEAFF. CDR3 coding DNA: TGTGCCAGCAGTGAAAGGGGGGACCAGGGGAACACTGAAGCTTTCTTT.

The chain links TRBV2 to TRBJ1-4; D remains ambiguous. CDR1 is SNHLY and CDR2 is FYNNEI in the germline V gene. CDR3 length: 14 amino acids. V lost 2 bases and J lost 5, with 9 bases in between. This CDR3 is CASSEQIQNEKLFF. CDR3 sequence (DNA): TGTGCCAGCAGTGAACAGATTCAGAATGAAAAACTGTTTTTT.

The CDR3 sequence is CASSFGTQAAEAFF. DNA of the CDR3: TGTGCCAGCAGCTTTGGGACCCAGGCCGCTGAAGCTTTCTTT. The rearrangement joins TRBV7-2 to TRBJ1-1; D is perhaps TRBD1 (5 bases). V was trimmed by 3 bases and J by 6 bases, leaving 14 bases between them. The CDR3 spans 14 residues. Germline loops: CDR1 SGHTA, CDR2 FQGNSA.

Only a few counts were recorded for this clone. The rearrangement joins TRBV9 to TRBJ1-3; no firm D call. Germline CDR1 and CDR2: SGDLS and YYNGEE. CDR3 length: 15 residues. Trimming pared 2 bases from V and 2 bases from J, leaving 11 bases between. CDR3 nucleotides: TGTGCCAGCAGCGTGGGATGGGGTGCTGGAAACACCATATATTTT. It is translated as CASSVGWGAGNTIYF.

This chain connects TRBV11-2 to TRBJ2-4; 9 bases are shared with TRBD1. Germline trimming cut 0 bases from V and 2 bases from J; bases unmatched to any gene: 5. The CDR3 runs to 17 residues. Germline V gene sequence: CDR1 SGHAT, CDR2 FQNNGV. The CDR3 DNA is TGTGCCAGCAGCTTAGAGAGGACAGGGGCAACCAAAAACATTCAGTACTTC. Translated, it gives CASSLERTGATKNIQYF.

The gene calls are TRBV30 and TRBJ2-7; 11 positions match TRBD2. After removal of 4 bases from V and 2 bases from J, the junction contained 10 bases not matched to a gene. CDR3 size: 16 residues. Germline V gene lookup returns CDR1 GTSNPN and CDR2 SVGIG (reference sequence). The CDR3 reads CAWKGDPGLAAYEQYF. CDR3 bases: TGTGCCTGGAAGGGGGATCCGGGACTAGCGGCCTACGAGCAGTACTTC.

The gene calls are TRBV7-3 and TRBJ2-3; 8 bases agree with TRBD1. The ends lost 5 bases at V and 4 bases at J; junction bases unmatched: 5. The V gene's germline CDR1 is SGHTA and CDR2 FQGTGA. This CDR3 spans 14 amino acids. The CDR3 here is CASSPQGAADTQYF. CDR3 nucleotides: TGTGCCAGCAGCCCCCAGGGGGCGGCAGATACGCAGTATTTT.

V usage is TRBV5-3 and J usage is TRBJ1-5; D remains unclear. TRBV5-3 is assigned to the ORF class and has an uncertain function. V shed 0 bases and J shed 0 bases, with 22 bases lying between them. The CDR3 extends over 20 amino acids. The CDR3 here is CARSLVVPHIPLYSNQPQHF. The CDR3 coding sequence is TGTGCCAGAAGCTTGGTAGTCCCTCATATTCCTCTTTATAGCAATCAGCCCCAGCATTTT.

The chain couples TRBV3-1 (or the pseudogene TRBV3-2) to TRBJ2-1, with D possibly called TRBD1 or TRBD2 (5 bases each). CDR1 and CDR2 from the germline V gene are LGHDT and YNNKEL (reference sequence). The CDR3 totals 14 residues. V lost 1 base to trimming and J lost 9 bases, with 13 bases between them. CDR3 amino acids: CASSQVPGRFEQFF. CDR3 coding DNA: TGTGCCAGCAGCCAAGTGCCGGGGCGGTTTGAGCAGTTCTTC.

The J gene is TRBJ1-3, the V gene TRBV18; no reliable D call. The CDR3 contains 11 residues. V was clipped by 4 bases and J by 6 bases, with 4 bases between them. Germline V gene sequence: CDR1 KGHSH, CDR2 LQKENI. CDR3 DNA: TGTGCCAGCTCACTTGAAAACACCATATATTTT. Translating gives CASSLENTIYF. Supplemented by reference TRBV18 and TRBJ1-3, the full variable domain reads NAGVMQNPRHLVRRRGQEARLRCSPMKGHSHVYWYRQLPEEGLKFMVYLQKENIIDESGMPKERFSAEFPKEGPSILRIQQVVRGDSAAYFCASSLENTIYFGEGSWLTVV.

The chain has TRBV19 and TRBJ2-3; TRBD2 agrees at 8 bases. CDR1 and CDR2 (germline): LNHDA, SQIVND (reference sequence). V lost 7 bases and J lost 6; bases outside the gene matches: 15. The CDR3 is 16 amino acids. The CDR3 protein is CASTPFGGGFKDTQYF. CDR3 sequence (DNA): TGTGCCAGTACCCCGTTCGGCGGGGGGTTTAAGGATACGCAGTATTTT. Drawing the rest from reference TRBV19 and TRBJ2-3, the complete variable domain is DGGITQSPKYLFRKEGQNVTLSCEQNLNHDAMYWYRQDPGQGLRLIYYSQIVNDFQKGDIAEGYSVSREKKESFPLTVTSAQKNPTAFYLCASTPFGGGFKDTQYFGPGTRLTVL.

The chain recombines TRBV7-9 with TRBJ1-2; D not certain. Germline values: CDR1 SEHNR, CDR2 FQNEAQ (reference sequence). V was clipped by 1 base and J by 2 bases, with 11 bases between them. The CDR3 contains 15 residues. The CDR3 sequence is CASSLEVRVNYGYTF. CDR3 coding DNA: TGTGCCAGCAGCTTAGAGGTTCGGGTGAACTATGGCTACACCTTC.

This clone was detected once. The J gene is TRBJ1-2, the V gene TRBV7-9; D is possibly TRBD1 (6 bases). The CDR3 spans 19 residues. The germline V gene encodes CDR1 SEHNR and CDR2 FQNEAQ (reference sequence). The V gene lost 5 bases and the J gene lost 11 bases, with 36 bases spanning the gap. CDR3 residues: CASSARTEFFLYGYLGYTF. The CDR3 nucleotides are TGTGCCAGCAGCGCCAGGACAGAGTTTTTTCTATATGGCTACTTGGGATACACCTTC.

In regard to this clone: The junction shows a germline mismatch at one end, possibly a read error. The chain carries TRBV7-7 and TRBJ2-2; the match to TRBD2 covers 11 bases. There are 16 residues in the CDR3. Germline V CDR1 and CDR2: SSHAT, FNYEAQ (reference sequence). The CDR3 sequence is CASSLLAGVNTGELFF. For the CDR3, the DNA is TGTGCTAGCAGCTTACTAGCGGGGGTGAACACCGGGGAGCTGTTTTTT.

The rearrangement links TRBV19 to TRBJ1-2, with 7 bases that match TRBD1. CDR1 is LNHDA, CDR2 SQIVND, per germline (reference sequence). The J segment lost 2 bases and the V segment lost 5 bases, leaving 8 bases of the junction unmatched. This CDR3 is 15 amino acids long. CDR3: CASSLEGAGNYGYTF. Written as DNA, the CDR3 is TGTGCCAGTAGTCTGGAGGGGGCTGGGAACTATGGCTACACCTTC.

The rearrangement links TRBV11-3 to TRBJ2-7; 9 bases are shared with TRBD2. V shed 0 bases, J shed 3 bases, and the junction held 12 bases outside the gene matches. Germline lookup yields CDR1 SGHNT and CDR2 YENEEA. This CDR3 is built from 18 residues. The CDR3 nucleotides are TGTGCCAGCAGCTTAGATCGGCCGGGGCTAGCGGGATTCTACGAGCAGTACTTC. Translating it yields CASSLDRPGLAGFYEQYF. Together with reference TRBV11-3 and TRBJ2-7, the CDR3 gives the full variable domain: EAGVVQSPRYKIIEKKQPVAFWCNPISGHNTLYWYLQNLGQGPELLIRYENEEAVDDSQLPKDRFSAERLKGVDSTLKIQPAELGDSAVYLCASSLDRPGLAGFYEQYFGPGTRLTVT.

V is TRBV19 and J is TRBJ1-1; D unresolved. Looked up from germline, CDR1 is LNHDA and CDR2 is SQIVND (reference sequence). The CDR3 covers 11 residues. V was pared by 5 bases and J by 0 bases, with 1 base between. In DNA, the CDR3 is TGTGCCAGTAGTTTGAACACTGAAGCTTTCTTT. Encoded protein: CASSLNTEAFF.

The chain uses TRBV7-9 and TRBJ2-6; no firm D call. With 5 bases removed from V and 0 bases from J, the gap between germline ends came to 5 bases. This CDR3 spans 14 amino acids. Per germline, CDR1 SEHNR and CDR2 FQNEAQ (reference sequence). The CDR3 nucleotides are TGTGCCAGCAGCCCGCGCTCTGGGGCCAACGTCCTGACTTTC. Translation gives CASSPRSGANVLTF.

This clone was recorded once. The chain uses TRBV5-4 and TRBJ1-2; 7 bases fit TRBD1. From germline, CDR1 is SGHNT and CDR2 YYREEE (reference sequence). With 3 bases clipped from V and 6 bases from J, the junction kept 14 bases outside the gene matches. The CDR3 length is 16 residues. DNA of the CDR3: TGTGCCAGCAGCTCTCGGACAGGTCAGGGCGTGAATGGCTACACCTTC. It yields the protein CASSSRTGQGVNGYTF.